This T cell receptor (beta chain) was recorded in a study of brain T cells in children with intractable seizures. Data came from immunoSEQ multiplex PCR; TCRdb stores just in-frame clones and leaves some out. The sample lists about 340,000 clones, approximately 93% occurring once. The sample holds a few counts of this clone. Time point specified: blood from clinic visit 5 months post-surgery; TSC patient then seizure free. Sequencing was limited to surgery cases with top T cell transcript signatures in brain tissue. Patients received at least one anti-epileptic drug before surgery. Trimming removed 1 base at V and 5 bases at J, with 6 bases between. The CDR3 has 14 residues. In germline, CDR1 is SEHNR, CDR2 FQNEAQ (reference sequence).

The genes are TRBV7-9 and TRBJ1-6; no firm D call. The receptor was isolated from a boy younger than two with tuberous sclerosis and intractable seizures. The material sequenced was peripheral blood, taken less than 6 months after surgery. In DNA form, the CDR3 reads TGTGCCAGCAGCTTAGACGTGGATAATTCACCCCTCCACTTT. It codes for CASSLDVDNSPLHF.